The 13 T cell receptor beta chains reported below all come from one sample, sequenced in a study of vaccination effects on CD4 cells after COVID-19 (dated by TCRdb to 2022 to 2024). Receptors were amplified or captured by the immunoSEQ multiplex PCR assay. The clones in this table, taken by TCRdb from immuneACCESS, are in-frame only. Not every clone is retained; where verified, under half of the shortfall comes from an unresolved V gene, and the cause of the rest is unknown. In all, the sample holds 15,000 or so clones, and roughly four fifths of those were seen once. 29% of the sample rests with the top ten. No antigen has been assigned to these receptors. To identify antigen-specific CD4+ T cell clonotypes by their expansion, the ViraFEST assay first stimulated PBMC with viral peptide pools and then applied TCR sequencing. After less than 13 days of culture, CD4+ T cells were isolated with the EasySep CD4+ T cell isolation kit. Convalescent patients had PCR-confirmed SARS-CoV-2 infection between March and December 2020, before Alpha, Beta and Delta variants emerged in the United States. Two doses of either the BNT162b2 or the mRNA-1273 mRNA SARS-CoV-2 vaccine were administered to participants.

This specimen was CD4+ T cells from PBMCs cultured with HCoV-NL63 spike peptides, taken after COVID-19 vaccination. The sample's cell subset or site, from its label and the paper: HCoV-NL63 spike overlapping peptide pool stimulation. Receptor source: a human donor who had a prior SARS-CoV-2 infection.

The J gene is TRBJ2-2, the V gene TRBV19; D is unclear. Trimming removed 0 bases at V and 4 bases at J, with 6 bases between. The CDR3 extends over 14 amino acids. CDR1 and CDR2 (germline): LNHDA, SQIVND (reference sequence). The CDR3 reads CASSIESATGELFF. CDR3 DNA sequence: TGTGCCAGTAGTATAGAGTCTGCCACCGGGGAGCTGTTTTTT.

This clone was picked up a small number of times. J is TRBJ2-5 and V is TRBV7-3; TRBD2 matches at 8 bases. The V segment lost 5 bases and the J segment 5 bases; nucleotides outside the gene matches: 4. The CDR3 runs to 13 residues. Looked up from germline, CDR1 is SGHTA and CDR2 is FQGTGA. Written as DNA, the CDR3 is TGTGCCAGCAGCCGACTAGCGCAGGAGACCCAGTACTTC. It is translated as CASSRLAQETQYF.

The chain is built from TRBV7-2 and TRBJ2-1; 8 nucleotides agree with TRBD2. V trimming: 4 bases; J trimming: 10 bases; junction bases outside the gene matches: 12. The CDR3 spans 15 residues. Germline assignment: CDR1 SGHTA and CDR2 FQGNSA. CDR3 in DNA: TGTGCCAGCAGCTGGACCGGGACTAGTCGCTACGAGCAGTTCTTC. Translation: CASSWTGTSRYEQFF.

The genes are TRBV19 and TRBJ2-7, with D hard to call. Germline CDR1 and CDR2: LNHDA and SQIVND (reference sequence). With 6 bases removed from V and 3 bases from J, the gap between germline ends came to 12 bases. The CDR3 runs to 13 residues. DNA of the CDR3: TGTGCCAGTAGACGGAAATCGGGCTACGAGCAGTACTTC. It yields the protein CASRRKSGYEQYF.

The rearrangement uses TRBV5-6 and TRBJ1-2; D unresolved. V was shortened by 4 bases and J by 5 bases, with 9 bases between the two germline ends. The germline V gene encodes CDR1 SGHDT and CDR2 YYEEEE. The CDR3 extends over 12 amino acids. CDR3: CASSRGLYGYTF. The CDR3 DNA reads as TGTGCCAGCAGCCGAGGATTATATGGCTACACCTTC.

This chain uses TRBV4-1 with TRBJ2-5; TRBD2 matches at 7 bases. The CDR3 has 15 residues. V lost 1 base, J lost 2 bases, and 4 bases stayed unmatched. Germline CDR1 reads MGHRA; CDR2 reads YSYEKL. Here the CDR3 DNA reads TGCGCCAGCAGCCAAGCATCACTAGCGCAAGAGACCCAGTACTTC. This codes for CASSQASLAQETQYF.

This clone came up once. CDR3 nucleotides: TGCGCCAGCAGCTCCGAGCGGGGGGCACTACACAGACGTACGCAGTATTTT. Its protein is CASSSERGALHRRTQYF. V is TRBV5-1 and J is TRBJ2-3; 9 bases are shared with TRBD2. Germline V gene data show CDR1 as SGHRS and CDR2 as YFSETQ. Trimming removed 3 bases from V and 8 bases from J; junction bases left unmatched: 16. CDR3 length: 17 amino acids.

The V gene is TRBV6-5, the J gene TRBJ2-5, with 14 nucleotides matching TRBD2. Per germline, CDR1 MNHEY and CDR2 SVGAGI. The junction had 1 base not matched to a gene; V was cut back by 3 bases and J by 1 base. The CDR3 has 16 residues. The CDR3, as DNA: TGTGCCAGCAGTTATGGACTAGCGGGGGGCCAAGAGACCCAGTACTTC. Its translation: CASSYGLAGGQETQYF.

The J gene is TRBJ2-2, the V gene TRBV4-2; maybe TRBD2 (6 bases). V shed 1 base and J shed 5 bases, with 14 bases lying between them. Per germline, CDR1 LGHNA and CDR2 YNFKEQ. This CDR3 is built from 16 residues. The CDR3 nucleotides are TGTGCCAGCAGCCAAGTTCATGGGGGGATGACCGGGGAGCTGTTTTTT. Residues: CASSQVHGGMTGELFF.

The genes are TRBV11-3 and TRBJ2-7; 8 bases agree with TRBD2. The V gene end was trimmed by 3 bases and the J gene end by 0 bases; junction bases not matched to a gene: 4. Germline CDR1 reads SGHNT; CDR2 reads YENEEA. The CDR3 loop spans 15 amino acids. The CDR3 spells CASSFFGTSSYEQYF. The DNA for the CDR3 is TGTGCCAGCAGCTTCTTTGGGACTAGCTCCTACGAGCAGTACTTC.

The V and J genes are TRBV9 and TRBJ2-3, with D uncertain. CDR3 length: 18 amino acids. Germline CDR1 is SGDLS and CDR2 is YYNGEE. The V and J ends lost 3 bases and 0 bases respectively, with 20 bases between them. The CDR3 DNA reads TGTGCCAGCAGCGCCTCCCGTGGATCCTCGATTAGCACAGATACGCAGTATTTT. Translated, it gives CASSASRGSSISTDTQYF.

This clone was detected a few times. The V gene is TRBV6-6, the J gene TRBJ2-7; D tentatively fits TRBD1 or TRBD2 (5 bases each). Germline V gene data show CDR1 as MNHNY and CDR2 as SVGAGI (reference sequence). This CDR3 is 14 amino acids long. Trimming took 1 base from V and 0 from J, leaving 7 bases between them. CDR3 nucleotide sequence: TGTGCCAGCAGTTACTTGGGGGTCTCCTACGAGCAGTACTTC. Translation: CASSYLGVSYEQYF.

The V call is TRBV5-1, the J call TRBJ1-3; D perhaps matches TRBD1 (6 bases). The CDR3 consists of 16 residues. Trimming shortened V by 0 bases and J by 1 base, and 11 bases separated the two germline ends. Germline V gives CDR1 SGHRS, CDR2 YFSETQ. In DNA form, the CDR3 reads TGCGCCAGCAGCTTGGGGTACAGGGCATCTGGAAACACCATATATTTT. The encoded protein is CASSLGYRASGNTIYF.